This T cell receptor beta chain was obtained from a study of beta chain features in type 1 diabetes. General observations from the study: Within patients, naive, central memory and Treg TCRB repertoires seemed more similar than within healthy donors.

The isolated RNA, all of it, was reverse transcribed, so expressed TCRB transcripts were what got sequenced. Sequencing was performed with immunoSEQ multiplex PCR; in TCRdb, only in-frame clones are kept and a portion is missing. The sample consists of approximately 150,000 clones, 9% to 10% of them appearing once. Details on this clone: Antigen: not known.

Germline V gene lookup returns CDR1 LGHNT and CDR2 FRNRAP. Trimming removed 3 bases from V and 5 bases from J; junction bases left unmatched: 5. CDR3 length: 15 amino acids. Specimen: central memory CD4+ T cells from blood. This receptor was identified in a woman in her thirties or forties in good health. The genes are TRBV12-5 and TRBJ2-5; 11 bases align to TRBD2. The CDR3 nucleotides read TGTGCTAGTGGTTTTGGCTCTAGCGGGGGGGAGACCCAGTACTTC. Encoded protein: CASGFGSSGGETQYF.